A selection of T cell receptor beta chains follows, all from one sample in a study of vaccination effects on CD4 cells after COVID-19. Which antigens these TCRs recognize remains unknown. Repertoires were generated with immunoSEQ multiplex PCR, while TCRdb's copy carries only in-frame clones and drops some. The data contain more than 50,000 clones, roughly four fifths of them singletons. The sample here was CD4+ T cells from PBMCs cultured with HCoV-229E spike peptides, taken before COVID-19 vaccination. Receptors originate from a human donor who received a COVID-19 vaccine. Both conserved end residues are part of each CDR3. Fields, in order: J gene, clone size, V gene, D gene, CDR3 protein, CDR3 DNA. A D gene is named only where the DNA matches it firmly. The size field is filled for only some rows; it gives once, few, many or a size class.

TRBJ1-3 | few | TRBV6-2/TRBV6-3 | - | CASSYSAGAGNTIYF | TGTGCCAGCAGTTACTCTGCGGGAGCTGGAAACACCATATATTTT
TRBJ1-3 | - | TRBV5-1 | - | CASSEGDSGNTIYF | TGCGCCAGCAGCGAGGGGGACTCTGGAAACACCATATATTTT
TRBJ1-1 | - | TRBV7-3 | - | CASSFGSWGTEAFF | TGTGCCAGCAGCTTCGGGTCCTGGGGCACTGAAGCTTTCTTT
TRBJ2-1 | - | TRBV3-1/TRBV3-2 | - | CASSQNRQTEQFF | TGTGCCAGCAGCCAAAATCGGCAGACAGAGCAGTTCTTC
TRBJ1-5 | - | TRBV6-6 | - | CASSFRQDNQPQHF | TGTGCCAGCAGTTTTAGACAGGACAATCAGCCCCAGCATTTT
TRBJ1-4 | - | TRBV30 | - | CAWSPTRNEKLFF | TGTGCCTGGAGCCCAACTCGTAATGAAAAACTGTTTTTT
TRBJ1-2 | - | TRBV12-3/TRBV12-4 | - | CASSHPPRDGYTF | TGTGCCAGCAGCCACCCTCCGAGGGATGGCTACACCTTC
TRBJ2-5 | - | TRBV5-1 | TRBD1 | CASRPGTGRETQYF | TGCGCCAGCCGTCCCGGGACAGGGAGAGAGACCCAGTACTTC
TRBJ1-6 | - | TRBV10-3 | TRBD1 | CAISELAGGDSPLHF | TGTGCCATCAGTGAGTTAGCAGGGGGCGATTCACCCCTCCACTTT
TRBJ1-1 | - | TRBV14 | - | CASSQGVNTEAFF | TGTGCCAGCAGCCAAGGAGTGAACACTGAAGCTTTCTTT
TRBJ1-4 | once | TRBV6-4 | - | CASSATGALGEKLFF | TGTGCCAGCAGTGCTACCGGGGCTCTGGGTGAAAAACTGTTTTTT
TRBJ1-6 | - | TRBV6-6 | TRBD1 | CASSRNQQGAGGTPLHF | TGTGCCAGCAGTCGCAACCAACAGGGGGCCGGTGGGACACCCCTCCACTTT
TRBJ1-1 | once | TRBV29-1 | - | CSVVGGGNTEAFF | TGCAGCGTTGTAGGTGGAGGGAACACTGAAGCTTTCTTT
TRBJ1-2 | few | TRBV25-1 | - | CASRRSGGANGYTF | TGTGCCAGCAGGCGCTCGGGAGGCGCAAATGGCTACACCTTC
TRBJ2-1 | - | TRBV7-9 | - | CASSLGGGGPLYEQFF | TGTGCCAGCAGCTTAGGGGGCGGGGGCCCCTTATATGAGCAGTTCTTC
TRBJ1-5 | - | TRBV27 | TRBD1 | CASRERQGNQPQHF | TGTGCCAGCAGGGAGAGACAGGGTAATCAGCCCCAGCATTTT
TRBJ1-3 | - | TRBV19 | - | CASSIVAAASGNTIYF | TGTGCCAGTAGTATAGTCGCGGCAGCCTCTGGAAACACCATATATTTT
TRBJ1-2 | few | TRBV4-2 | - | CASSQGPNYGYTF | TGTGCCAGCAGCCAAGGACCTAACTATGGCTACACCTTC
TRBJ2-1 | - | TRBV5-1 | - | CASSSRSEVFSYNEQFF | TGCGCCAGCAGCTCCCGTTCTGAGGTCTTCTCCTACAATGAGCAGTTCTTC
TRBJ2-4 | - | TRBV2 | - | CASSLGQLAKNIQYF | TGTGCCAGCAGTCTAGGACAGCTTGCCAAAAACATTCAGTACTTC
TRBJ2-1 | - | TRBV4-1 | TRBD1 | CASSRKRQGGSNEQFF | TGCGCCAGCAGCCGTAAACGACAGGGCGGTAGCAATGAGCAGTTCTTC
TRBJ1-5 | - | TRBV7-7 | TRBD1 | CASSLANKYGTDSNQPQHF | TGTGCCAGCAGCTTAGCGAACAAGTATGGGACAGACAGCAATCAGCCCCAGCATTTT
TRBJ1-1 | - | TRBV6-5 | TRBD1 | CASSFRTGTSTEAFF | TGTGCCAGCAGTTTCCGGACAGGGACCTCGACTGAAGCTTTCTTT
TRBJ1-4 | - | TRBV7-2 | TRBD1 | CASSKDRGNEKLFF | TGTGCCAGCAGCAAGGACAGGGGTAATGAAAAACTGTTTTTT
TRBJ2-5 | once | TRBV6-5 | - | CASSPQQGSQETQYF | TGTGCCAGCAGCCCACAGCAGGGATCCCAAGAGACCCAGTACTTC
TRBJ2-5 | few | TRBV30 | - | CAWTLGRRQETQYF | TGTGCCTGGACCTTAGGCCGGAGGCAAGAGACCCAGTACTTC
TRBJ2-2 | once | TRBV7-2 | - | CASSLSFPGELFF | TGTGCCAGCAGCTTATCGTTCCCCGGGGAGCTGTTTTTT
TRBJ2-5 | - | TRBV28 | TRBD1 | CASSATGGILTQYF | TGTGCCAGCAGTGCTACAGGGGGTATCCTTACCCAGTACTTC
TRBJ2-2 | once | TRBV6-1 | - | CASSEALLGELFF | TGTGCCAGCAGTGAAGCGCTTCTCGGGGAGCTGTTTTTT
TRBJ1-5 | - | TRBV6-5 | - | CASQSGGNQPQHF | TGTGCCAGCCAAAGTGGGGGCAATCAGCCCCAGCATTTT
TRBJ2-3 | - | TRBV2 | - | CASSELGVRSTDTQYF | TGTGCCAGCAGTGAATTGGGGGTCCGGAGCACAGATACGCAGTATTTT
TRBJ2-1 | - | TRBV2 | - | CASSGYNEQFF | TGTGCCAGCAGCGGTTACAATGAGCAGTTCTTC
TRBJ1-6 | - | TRBV12-5 | TRBD1 | CASGLTTGSSPLHF | TGTGCTAGTGGTTTGACGACAGGGTCTTCACCCCTCCACTTT
TRBJ1-3 | few | TRBV29-1 | - | CSVDSSNTIYF | TGCAGCGTTGACAGCTCAAACACCATATATTTT
TRBJ1-6 | - | TRBV2 | - | CASSVDGNSPLHF | TGTGCCAGCAGTGTGGACGGCAATTCACCCCTCCACTTT
TRBJ1-4 | - | TRBV6-5 | - | CASSYSLGRPNEKLFF | TGTGCCAGCAGTTACTCCCTCGGGAGGCCTAATGAAAAACTGTTTTTT
TRBJ1-1 | once | TRBV2 | - | CASSSRGMNTEAFF | TGTGCCAGCAGTAGTAGAGGGATGAACACTGAAGCTTTCTTT
TRBJ1-2 | few | TRBV6-2/TRBV6-3 | - | CASSYSYGYTF | TGTGCCAGCAGTTACAGTTATGGCTACACCTTC
TRBJ1-6 | - | TRBV12-3/TRBV12-4 | - | CASSLVNSSPLHF | TGTGCCAGCAGTCTGGTTAACAGTTCACCCCTCCACTTT
TRBJ1-3 | - | TRBV2 | - | CASSRGGGNTIYF | TGTGCCAGCAGTAGGGGAGGAGGAAACACCATATATTTT
TRBJ1-3 | - | TRBV25-1 | - | CASSLRGGGSGNTIYF | TGTGCCAGCAGCCTCCGAGGAGGGGGCTCTGGAAACACCATATATTTT
TRBJ2-1 | - | TRBV5-1 | TRBD1 | CASSAREDRGRRGQFF | TGCGCCAGCAGCGCGAGGGAGGACAGGGGGCGCAGAGGGCAGTTCTTC
TRBJ1-1 | - | TRBV18 | TRBD1 | CASSAGTANTEAFF | TGTGCCAGCTCGGCCGGGACAGCGAACACTGAAGCTTTCTTT
TRBJ1-2 | - | TRBV29-1 | - | CSVGSGAGYGYTF | TGCAGCGTTGGATCGGGGGCCGGCTATGGCTACACCTTC
TRBJ2-3 | few | TRBV7-3 | - | CASSLRASPDTQYF | TGTGCCAGCAGCTTAAGGGCATCGCCAGATACGCAGTATTTT
TRBJ1-2 | - | TRBV24-1 | - | CATSEELSGGYTF | TGTGCCACCAGTGAGGAACTCAGTGGTGGCTACACCTTC
TRBJ1-3 | - | TRBV7-3 | TRBD1 | CASSRTGDGNTIYF | TGTGCCAGCAGTCGTACAGGGGATGGAAACACCATATATTTT
TRBJ2-5 | - | TRBV3-1/TRBV3-2 | TRBD1 | CASSQEMEDRDFETQYF | TGTGCCAGCAGCCAAGAAATGGAGGACAGGGATTTTGAGACCCAGTACTTC